This T cell receptor beta chain was retrieved from a study of cytomegalovirus exposure and HLA in healthy donors (dated by TCRdb to 2016 to 2017). Regarding the research as a whole: According to an earlier analysis of 587 of the donors, about 179 million T cells yielded 90 million to 140 million unique TCR beta sequences and around 300 Gb of sequence data. High-throughput TCR immunosequencing, statistical association of individual TCRs with disease status, and machine learning were combined to predict cytomegalovirus infection status. Approximately 300 gigabases of sequencing data and approximately 80 million unique TCR sequences were included in an early release covering about 700 HLA-typed donors. Donor age, sex, ethnicity and CMV serostatus were compiled together with the repertoire data. The aim of the study was to test whether cataloging public T cell receptors could identify signatures of past pathogen exposure. The study used immunosequencing to profile the T cell repertoires of 670 or so subjects and linked those repertoires to cytomegalovirus serostatus. Among around 400 genotyped donors of the cohort, an average of approximately 220,000 unique TCR beta nucleotide sequences was sequenced per donor, of which approximately 19% were non-productive. Rather than drawing on any new phenotypic data, the later analysis identified candidate immune exposures from TCR beta sequences and the way those sequences occurred across donors. In a later genetic analysis, genome-wide SNP genotypes for about three fifths of the 666 donors were used, and that subset was treated as a discovery cohort. A separate validation cohort of 100 to 150 different subjects was used in addition to the approximately 640-subject first cohort. A handful of DR-DQ haplotypes were handled as single units for association and clustering because linkage in the cohort was strong. All discovery cohort repertoires had been generated on a single sequencing platform. Typing coverage varied by locus: about 620-630 donors for A, B, C, DRB1 and DQB1; roughly 520 for DQA1; some 610 for DPA1; roughly 450 for DPB1. Both class I and class II loci were covered by HLA typing, at four-digit resolution. In an earlier analysis of 587 of the donors, high-throughput TCR beta sequencing was used to judge whether each TCR beta V gene segment behaved as functional or pseudogenic. In a later analysis, previously published TCR beta repertoires from 500 to 750 donors were re-analyzed and high-resolution HLA genotyping was added so that TCR occurrence patterns could be studied. Among the roughly 390 genotyped donors, around 81% belonged to the genetic ancestry cluster associated with self-reported Caucasian donors. Broad study findings and their caveats: The earlier analysis of some 540 of the donors excluded fewer than 20 rarely observed V segments, including chromosome 9 orphons, because counts were too low. Only TCR beta chains were sequenced in this cohort, and the absence of alpha or paired-chain data limited detectable features. In vitro tests confirmed that a few of the cytomegalovirus-associated TCR beta chains recognize cytomegalovirus antigens. According to a later analysis, most CMV-associated TCR beta chains appeared to be HLA-restricted, and the HLA associations seemed to be driven largely by CMV exposure. When HLA alleles, especially DR and DQ, strongly co-occurred, attributing TCR associations to individual alleles was difficult. While some public TCRs were present in many individuals, most TCR sequences turned up only very rarely across donors. Because HLA typing was missing for some donors at each locus, association tests included only the typed subset. Compared with the approximately 670-donor mean, donors in an Asian-associated ancestry cluster had fewer N-insertions in productive TCRs, according to a later genetic analysis. A later analysis found that TCR association rates varied across HLA loci, with DRB1 alleles showing the most associated TCRs and HLA-C alleles the fewest. A total of about 150 TCR beta chains were listed by the study as associated with cytomegalovirus. In an earlier analysis of fewer than 700 of the donors, most TCR beta V segments appeared in productive rearrangements about 87% or about 30% of the time, broadly matching IMGT annotations. Immune exposure information for the cohort was limited to CMV serostatus. A cluster of highly shared sequence variants was judged likely to be a technical artifact of the sequencing pipeline. Sequencing depth was assumed to be roughly uniform across donors in the presence/absence analyses, though that assumption may not hold. Some IMGT-functional V segments, including TRBV6-2 and TRBV6-3, could not be distinguished by the 87-base-pair reads and were therefore excluded. It was suggested by the authors that the approach could potentially be generalized to other disease states and immunological phenotypes. A further reported finding was that TCR beta sequences accurately predicted the HLA-A and HLA-B alleles for most subjects in the first cohort. A later analysis reported that several top co-occurrence clusters appeared linked to parvovirus B19, influenza, CMV and Epstein-Barr virus. In a later analysis, HLA-associated TCR beta chains were found to be more clonally expanded and to have lower generation probabilities than equally common non-associated chains. Linkage disequilibrium might explain the correlated functional status among segregating V segments, but an unknown experimental factor could not be excluded. The classifier was reported to diagnose cytomegalovirus status with high specificity and sensitivity in both the original cohort and the validation cohort. A later analysis associated approximately 17,000 TCR beta sequences with specific HLA alleles at a false discovery rate of 0.05. V-gene and J-gene trimming of TCR beta chains was associated with a missense DCLRE1C variant in a later genetic analysis, and the association was replicated in an independent cohort.

Libraries were prepared through the immunoSEQ multiplex PCR assay. The multiplex PCR relied on a mix of 60 forward primers for TCR Vbeta segments and 13 reverse primers for TCR Jbeta segments. The CDR3 region of rearranged TCR beta genes was amplified from genomic DNA by a multiplex PCR assay. Amplified TCR beta libraries were sequenced as 87-base-pair reads on the Illumina HiSeq System. As for the original processing: A later analysis tallied roughly 78 million unique TCR beta chains across the 666 repertoires, and around 12 million of those chains were shared by two or more donors. Raw reads were error-corrected and collapsed into unique sequences with a nearest-neighbor algorithm that merged closely related sequences to remove PCR and sequencing errors. V, D and J gene segments were assigned by aligning CDR3 sequences to IMGT reference sequences. Each retained sequence needed at least a six-nucleotide match to both a V gene segment and a J gene segment. Rearrangements were called productive when the CDR3 lacked stop codons and stayed in frame with V and J; all others were non-productive. Following IMGT convention, CDR3 was defined as the stretch from the second conserved V-encoded cysteine up to the conserved J-encoded phenylalanine. The earlier analysis of about 590 of the donors excluded sequences that lacked an unambiguous match to a single V gene segment. In an earlier analysis of 587 of the donors, V segments were called functional above 56.7% productive rearrangements and were called segregating when the between-donor standard deviation exceeded 5%. A statistical classification framework was built to diagnose cytomegalovirus status from the catalog of TCR beta chain sequences. A later analysis assigned V and J genes by comparing TCR nucleotide sequences with IMGT/GENE-DB human TR gene sequences. Using the TCRdist pipeline, a later analysis assigned CDR3 sequences along with most-parsimonious VDJ recombination scenarios. In a later analysis, each TCR beta chain was defined by its CDR3 amino acid sequence together with its V-gene family, and reads lacking a unique V-gene family were excluded. A later analysis removed nearly 600 highly shared, low-generation-probability nucleotide sequences to deal with suspected cross-contamination and a sequencing artifact. A later analysis calculated a clonal expansion index for each public chain from normalized within-repertoire ranks of inferred template counts. A later analysis computed generation probabilities with a VDJ recombination model fitted to out-of-frame rearrangements, and checked the results against IGoR. Hypergeometric tests were used in a later analysis to score TCR-TCR, TCR-HLA and TCR-CMV co-occurrence, with a repertoire-size bias correction applied to the TCR pairs. In a later analysis, false discovery rates were estimated by permuting HLA or CMV assignments 20 times. In a later analysis, co-occurring TCRs were grouped using DBSCAN, with TCRdist sequence similarity added in when clustering inside HLA-allele-positive subsets. Repertoires with fewer than 30,000 or more than 120,000 public chains were left out of co-occurrence clustering, as were five repertoires with anomalous nucleotide sharing. Not all clones reach the TCRdb copy of this immuneACCESS table, which keeps in-frame sequences only. Checked studies attribute under half of the gap to unresolved V genes and leave the rest unexplained. Clone size and V and J calls were adopted from that table, with D and trimming inferred from the DNA. This sample lists about 150,000 clones; 70% to 90% were detected once. The ten largest clones add up to about 4.9% of the sample.

CDR1 and CDR2 (LGHNA, YNFKEQ) derive from the germline V gene. Trimming removed 3 bases from V and 3 bases from J; the gene matches leave 5 bases unexplained. There are 15 amino acids in the CDR3, from cysteine to phenylalanine inclusive. Solely the CDR3 DNA is kept, with 45 bases framed from the first base. The cohort was made up of 500 to 800 healthy bone marrow donors. At the time of sampling, all cohort members were nominally healthy, though unrecorded immune exposures were likely present. The donor tested CMV seropositive and was one of the 289 seropositive cohort members. Every donor gave a peripheral blood sample, and the peripheral blood mononuclear cells from that sample were used for TCR beta sequencing. Genomic DNA extraction from the blood cell samples was performed with the Qiagen DNeasy Blood Extraction Kit. Note on this clone: What antigen it recognizes has not been identified. Per-nucleotide qualities are absent, and no much larger clonotype sits a single base away.

The chain is assembled from TRBV4-2 and TRBJ1-3, and 7 bases in between align with TRBD1. Sequences were obtained from PBMCs. The TCR comes from a girl aged 5 to 17 in good health and CMV-seropositive. The CDR3 protein is CASSQSRDSGNTIYF. The nucleotide sequence reads TGTGCCAGCAGCCAGAGTCGGGACAGTGGAAACACCATATATTTT.